The 10 T cell receptor beta chains below all came from one sample that was sequenced in a study of cytomegalovirus exposure and HLA in healthy donors. The PCR had 60 Vbeta and 13 Jbeta primers. Profiled with immunoSEQ multiplex PCR; TCRdb holds only in-frame clones, not every one. Of some 100,000 clones in the sample, nearly 70% are singletons; the top ten hold roughly 16%. Sequencing input: PBMCs. These receptor sequences come from a woman between 50 and 59 years old in good health and CMV-seropositive.

V and J are TRBV7-2 and TRBJ1-2, with a tentative D call TRBD1 (6 bases). Germline values: CDR1 SGHTA, CDR2 FQGNSA. The CDR3 consists of 13 residues. V dropped 6 bases and J dropped 7 bases, with 15 bases sitting between them. CDR3 region: CASRPTGLIGYTF. As DNA, the CDR3 is TGTGCCAGCAGACCGACAGGCCTCATTGGCTACACCTTC.

V usage is TRBV27 and J usage is TRBJ1-1; 8 nucleotides agree with TRBD1. The CDR3 extends over 15 amino acids. V lost 3 bases and J lost 5; bases outside the gene matches: 8. CDR1 and CDR2 from the germline V gene are MNHEY and SMNVEV (reference sequence). As DNA, the CDR3 is TGTGCCAGCAGTTTGGAACAGGGGGGAAGGACTGAAGCTTTCTTT. Protein: CASSLEQGGRTEAFF.

The CDR3 loop is CASSDVEGTSSYNEQFF. The CDR3 region has the DNA TGTGCCAGCAGTGACGTTGAAGGGACTAGCTCCTACAATGAGCAGTTCTTC. The chain uses TRBV2 and TRBJ2-1, with TRBD2 matching 8 bases. The CDR3 has 17 residues. Per the germline V gene, CDR1 is SNHLY and CDR2 is FYNNEI. V was pared by 3 bases and J by 0 bases, with 7 bases of the junction left unmatched.

This clone was found a few times. The rearrangement joins TRBV28 to TRBJ1-1; 7 bases line up with TRBD1. CDR3 size: 12 residues. Germline loops: CDR1 MDHEN, CDR2 SYDVKM. V gave up 4 bases and J gave up 10 bases; unmatched junction bases: 6. The CDR3 coding sequence is TGTGCCAGCAGTTGGGGCAGGGGGGTAGCTTTCTTT. It translates to CASSWGRGVAFF.

This clone was recorded a few times. V usage is TRBV7-2 and J usage is TRBJ2-1; D may be TRBD2 (5 bases). Germline V gene sequence: CDR1 SGHTA, CDR2 FQGNSA. This CDR3 is 18 amino acids long. V was pared by 5 bases and J by 0 bases, with 20 bases between. The CDR3 DNA reads as TGTGCCAGCAGCACTCGGGAACCGGCCTCGAACTCCTACAATGAGCAGTTCTTC. Translating it yields CASSTREPASNSYNEQFF.

This sequence joins TRBV13 and TRBJ2-5; 10 bases fit TRBD2. J lost 4 bases, V lost 1 base, and 21 bases had no gene match. The CDR3 runs to 21 residues. Germline V lookup: CDR1 PRHDT, CDR2 FYEKMQ (reference sequence). The CDR3 reads CASSLVRAGGPIGSRRETQYF. Written as DNA, the CDR3 is TGTGCCAGCAGCTTAGTTCGAGCGGGAGGGCCTATTGGAAGTCGGCGAGAGACCCAGTACTTC.

The chain employs TRBV7-3 and TRBJ1-1; 7 bases map to TRBD1. The CDR3 is made up of 14 amino acids. Germline V lookup: CDR1 SGHTA, CDR2 FQGTGA. V was clipped by 3 bases and J by 4 bases; unmatched bases: 5. CDR3 sequence reads: CASSFEQGTTEAFF. The CDR3 DNA sequence: TGTGCCAGCAGCTTTGAACAGGGGACCACTGAAGCTTTCTTT.

V usage is TRBV11-2 and J usage is TRBJ1-4, with D uncertain. The germline V and J ends were trimmed by 4 bases and 7 bases, with 19 bases remaining between them. The V gene's germline CDR1 is SGHAT and CDR2 FQNNGV. The CDR3 consists of 16 residues. The CDR3 loop is CASSSTLGGSIEKLFF. The CDR3 DNA follows: TGTGCCAGCAGCTCCACACTTGGAGGGAGTATTGAAAAACTGTTTTTT.

This clone was seen a few times. The chain links TRBV5-1 to TRBJ2-1; 8 bases map to TRBD1. Per the germline V gene, CDR1 is SGHRS and CDR2 is YFSETQ. The V and J ends lost 4 bases and 0 bases, in that order; junction bases with no gene match: 3. This CDR3 comprises 15 residues. The CDR3 DNA is TGCGCCAGCAGCCGGGACAGGAGCTCCTACAATGAGCAGTTCTTC. Translated: CASSRDRSSYNEQFF.

The CDR3 coding sequence is TGTGCCAGCAGCCCTCGGACTAGCGGGATTATAGATACGCAGTATTTT. This codes for CASSPRTSGIIDTQYF. The chain carries TRBV9 and TRBJ2-3; 12 bases map to TRBD2. V shed 4 bases and J 5 bases; nucleotides not matched to a gene: 8. Per the germline V gene, CDR1 is SGDLS and CDR2 is YYNGEE. This CDR3 has 16 amino acids.